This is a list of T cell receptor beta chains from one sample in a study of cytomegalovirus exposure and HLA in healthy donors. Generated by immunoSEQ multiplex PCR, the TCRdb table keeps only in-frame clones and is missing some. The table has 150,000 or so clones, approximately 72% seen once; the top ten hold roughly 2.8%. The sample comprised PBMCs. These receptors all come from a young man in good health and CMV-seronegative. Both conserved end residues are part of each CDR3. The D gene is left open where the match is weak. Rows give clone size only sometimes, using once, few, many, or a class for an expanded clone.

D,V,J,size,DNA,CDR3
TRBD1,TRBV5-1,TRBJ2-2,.,TGCGCCAGCGGGACAGGGGGCGACACCGGGGAGCTGTTTTTT,CASGTGGDTGELFF
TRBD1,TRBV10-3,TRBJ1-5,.,TGTGCCATCAGTGAGGAGGGGGACAGTCCCCATCAGCCCCAGCATTTT,CAISEEGDSPHQPQHF
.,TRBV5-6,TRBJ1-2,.,TGTGCCAGCAGCTTGGCTAACCGAGACAGGCGTTATGGCTACACCTTC,CASSLANRDRRYGYTF
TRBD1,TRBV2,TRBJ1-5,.,TGTGCCAGCAGTACAGGGGGGGGTCAGCCCCAGCATTTT,CASSTGGGQPQHF
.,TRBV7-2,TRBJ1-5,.,TGTGCCAGCAGCTTAGGGCAGGGACTCAATCAGCCCCAGCATTTT,CASSLGQGLNQPQHF
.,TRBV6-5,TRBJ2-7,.,TGTGCCAGCAGGGGGCCGGGCCTCAGCTCCTACGAGCAGTACTTC,CASRGPGLSSYEQYF
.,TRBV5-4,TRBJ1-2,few,TGTGCCAGCAGCTTTTCAGGGGCAGGCTACACCTTC,CASSFSGAGYTF
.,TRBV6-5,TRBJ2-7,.,TGTGCCAGCAGTGGTAGCGGATCCCCCAACGAGCAGTACTTC,CASSGSGSPNEQYF
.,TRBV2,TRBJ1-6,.,TGTGCCAGCAGTGAAGTATATGGCAGGGAAAATTCACCCCTCCACTTT,CASSEVYGRENSPLHF
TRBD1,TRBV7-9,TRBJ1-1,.,TGTGCCAGCAGCTCGGGACAGCCTGAAGCTTTCTTT,CASSSGQPEAFF
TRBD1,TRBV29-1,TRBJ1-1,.,TGCAGCGTTGAACCGGGGACAGGAGGGGCTGAAGCTTTCTTT,CSVEPGTGGAEAFF
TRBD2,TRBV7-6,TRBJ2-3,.,TGTGCCAGCAGCTGGGGGGGTAGCGAGCCCACAGATACGCAGTATTTT,CASSWGGSEPTDTQYF
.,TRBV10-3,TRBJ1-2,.,TGTGCCATCAGTGAGTCTGCGGGGGGCCCAGCTAACTATGGCTACACCTTC,CAISESAGGPANYGYTF
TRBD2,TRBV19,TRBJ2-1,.,TGTGCCAGTAGTGTCGGGGGGGCCGAGTCCTCCTACAATGAGCAGTTCTTC,CASSVGGAESSYNEQFF
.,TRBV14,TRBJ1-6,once,TGTGCCAGCAGCCAAGTTGGGAGCTCCTATAATTCACCCCTCCACTTT,CASSQVGSSYNSPLHF
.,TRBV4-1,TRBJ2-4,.,TGCGCCAGCAGTGGCAGGACAGTTGGCAAAAACATTCAGTACTTC,CASSGRTVGKNIQYF
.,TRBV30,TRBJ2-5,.,TGTGCCTGGAGTCCGGGAATCAGAGAGACCCAGTACTTC,CAWSPGIRETQYF
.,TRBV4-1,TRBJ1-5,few,TGCGCCAGCAGCACACAGAGATTTAGCAATCAGCCCCAGCATTTT,CASSTQRFSNQPQHF
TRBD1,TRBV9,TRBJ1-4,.,TGTGCCAGCAGCGTAGGTGGGACAGGGTTCCCGGCGGGTGAAAAACTGTTTTTT,CASSVGGTGFPAGEKLFF
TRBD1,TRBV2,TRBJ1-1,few,TGTGCCAGCACTGGGGACAGGGACACTGAAGCTTTCTTT,CASTGDRDTEAFF
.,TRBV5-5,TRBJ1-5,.,TGTGCCAGCAGCCCTGCGGGACCCCACAATCAGCCCCAGCATTTT,CASSPAGPHNQPQHF
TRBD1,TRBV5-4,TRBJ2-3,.,TGTGCCAGCAGCTCCCAGACAGGGCCCACAGATACGCAGTATTTT,CASSSQTGPTDTQYF
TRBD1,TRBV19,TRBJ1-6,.,TGTGCCAGTAACCCGACAGGGGGCAATTCACCCCTCCACTTT,CASNPTGGNSPLHF
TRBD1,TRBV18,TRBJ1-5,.,TGTGCCAGCTCACCACCTTACAGGGGGTTCAATCAGCCCCAGCATTTT,CASSPPYRGFNQPQHF
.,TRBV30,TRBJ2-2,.,TGTGCCTGGAGTCTTAGCCCGAACACCGGGGAGCTGTTTTTT,CAWSLSPNTGELFF
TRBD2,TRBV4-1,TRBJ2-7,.,TGCGCCAGCAGCCTCTTTAGCGGGACTAGCGGGGCCGAGCAGTACTTC,CASSLFSGTSGAEQYF
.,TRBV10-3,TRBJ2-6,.,TGTGCCATCAGTGTGGCAGGAGGGAGCTCTGGGGCCAACGTCCTGACTTTC,CAISVAGGSSGANVLTF
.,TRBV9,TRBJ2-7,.,TGTGCCAGCAGCCCCGGACACCCAGCCTACGAGCAGTACTTC,CASSPGHPAYEQYF
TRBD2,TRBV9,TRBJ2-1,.,TGTGCCAGCAGCGCCGGACTAGCGGGGTTCTACAATGAGCAGTTCTTC,CASSAGLAGFYNEQFF
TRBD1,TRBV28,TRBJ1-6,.,TGTGCCAGCAAACCGGGACAGCCTCAATCACCCCTCCACTTT,CASKPGQPQSPLHF
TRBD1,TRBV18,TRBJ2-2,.,TGTGCCAGCTCACCGGGACAGTCGAACACCGGGGAGCTGTTTTTT,CASSPGQSNTGELFF
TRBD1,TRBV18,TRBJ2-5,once,TGTGCCAGCTCACCGCCCGGGACAGGGGGCCGAGAGACCCAGTACTTC,CASSPPGTGGRETQYF
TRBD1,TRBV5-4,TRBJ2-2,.,TGTGCCAGCAGGCCCGTGCCAGGACAGGGGACCGGGGAGCTGTTTTTT,CASRPVPGQGTGELFF
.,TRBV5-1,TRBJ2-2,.,TGCGCCAGCAGCTGGATACCAGGGGCCTCGAACACCGGGGAGCTGTTTTTT,CASSWIPGASNTGELFF
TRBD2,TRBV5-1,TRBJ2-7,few,TGCGCCAGCAGCTTGGGTGCGGGGGGAATCTACGAGCAGTACTTC,CASSLGAGGIYEQYF
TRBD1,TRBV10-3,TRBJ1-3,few,TGTGCCATCCGGGGACAGGCCTTTCCCACCATATATTTT,CAIRGQAFPTIYF
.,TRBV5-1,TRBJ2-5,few,TGCGCCAGCAGCTTTGGGCAGGGGACGGGAGAGACCCAGTACTTC,CASSFGQGTGETQYF
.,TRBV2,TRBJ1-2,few,TGTGCCAGCAGTAACTCCGGATTTCAGGGGAGCGGCTACACCTTC,CASSNSGFQGSGYTF
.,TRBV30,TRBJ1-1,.,TGTGCCAGATTAAGACTACAGGACAGAGCGAACACTGAAGCTTTCTTT,CARLRLQDRANTEAFF
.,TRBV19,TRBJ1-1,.,TGTGCCAGTAGTTATCAGGGAAATACTGAAGCTTTCTTT,CASSYQGNTEAFF
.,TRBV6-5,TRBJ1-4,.,TGTGCCAGCAGTTACAACGGGAGAACTAATGAAAAACTGTTTTTT,CASSYNGRTNEKLFF
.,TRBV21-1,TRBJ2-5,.,TGTGCCAGCAGCAATAGCGGGGGGCGGGGGGAGACCCAGTACTTC,CASSNSGGRGETQYF
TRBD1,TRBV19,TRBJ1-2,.,TGTGCCAGTAGTGCCAGGGGGCAAGTCTATGGCTACACCTTC,CASSARGQVYGYTF
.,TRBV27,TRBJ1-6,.,TGTGCCAGCAGTCTCTGGACTGTAAGCTCCTATAATTCACCCCTCCACTTT,CASSLWTVSSYNSPLHF
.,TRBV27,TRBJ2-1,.,TGTACCAGCAGTCTCCAGACTTCTGCGGATGAGCAGTTCTTC,CTSSLQTSADEQFF
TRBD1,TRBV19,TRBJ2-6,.,TGTGCCAGTAGTATGGGACAGGCTGGGGCCAACGTCCTGACTTTC,CASSMGQAGANVLTF
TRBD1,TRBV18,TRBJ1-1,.,TGTGCCAGCTCACTTAACAGGGGTGCCCCGAGTGAAGCTTTCTTT,CASSLNRGAPSEAFF
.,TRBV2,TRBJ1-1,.,TGTGCCAGCAGTGAAGACAGGCGGACTGAAGCTTTCTTT,CASSEDRRTEAFF
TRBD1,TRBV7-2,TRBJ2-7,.,TGTGCCAGCAGCTTAGGGGGACAGGGTTCCCCCTACGAGCAGTACTTC,CASSLGGQGSPYEQYF
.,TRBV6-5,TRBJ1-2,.,TGTGCCAGCAGCCGGGGTATAGCTAACTATGGCTACACCTTC,CASSRGIANYGYTF
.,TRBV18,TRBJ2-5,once,TGTGCCAGCTCTCCCGAATCTACCGCGTGGCAAGAGACCCAGTACTTC,CASSPESTAWQETQYF